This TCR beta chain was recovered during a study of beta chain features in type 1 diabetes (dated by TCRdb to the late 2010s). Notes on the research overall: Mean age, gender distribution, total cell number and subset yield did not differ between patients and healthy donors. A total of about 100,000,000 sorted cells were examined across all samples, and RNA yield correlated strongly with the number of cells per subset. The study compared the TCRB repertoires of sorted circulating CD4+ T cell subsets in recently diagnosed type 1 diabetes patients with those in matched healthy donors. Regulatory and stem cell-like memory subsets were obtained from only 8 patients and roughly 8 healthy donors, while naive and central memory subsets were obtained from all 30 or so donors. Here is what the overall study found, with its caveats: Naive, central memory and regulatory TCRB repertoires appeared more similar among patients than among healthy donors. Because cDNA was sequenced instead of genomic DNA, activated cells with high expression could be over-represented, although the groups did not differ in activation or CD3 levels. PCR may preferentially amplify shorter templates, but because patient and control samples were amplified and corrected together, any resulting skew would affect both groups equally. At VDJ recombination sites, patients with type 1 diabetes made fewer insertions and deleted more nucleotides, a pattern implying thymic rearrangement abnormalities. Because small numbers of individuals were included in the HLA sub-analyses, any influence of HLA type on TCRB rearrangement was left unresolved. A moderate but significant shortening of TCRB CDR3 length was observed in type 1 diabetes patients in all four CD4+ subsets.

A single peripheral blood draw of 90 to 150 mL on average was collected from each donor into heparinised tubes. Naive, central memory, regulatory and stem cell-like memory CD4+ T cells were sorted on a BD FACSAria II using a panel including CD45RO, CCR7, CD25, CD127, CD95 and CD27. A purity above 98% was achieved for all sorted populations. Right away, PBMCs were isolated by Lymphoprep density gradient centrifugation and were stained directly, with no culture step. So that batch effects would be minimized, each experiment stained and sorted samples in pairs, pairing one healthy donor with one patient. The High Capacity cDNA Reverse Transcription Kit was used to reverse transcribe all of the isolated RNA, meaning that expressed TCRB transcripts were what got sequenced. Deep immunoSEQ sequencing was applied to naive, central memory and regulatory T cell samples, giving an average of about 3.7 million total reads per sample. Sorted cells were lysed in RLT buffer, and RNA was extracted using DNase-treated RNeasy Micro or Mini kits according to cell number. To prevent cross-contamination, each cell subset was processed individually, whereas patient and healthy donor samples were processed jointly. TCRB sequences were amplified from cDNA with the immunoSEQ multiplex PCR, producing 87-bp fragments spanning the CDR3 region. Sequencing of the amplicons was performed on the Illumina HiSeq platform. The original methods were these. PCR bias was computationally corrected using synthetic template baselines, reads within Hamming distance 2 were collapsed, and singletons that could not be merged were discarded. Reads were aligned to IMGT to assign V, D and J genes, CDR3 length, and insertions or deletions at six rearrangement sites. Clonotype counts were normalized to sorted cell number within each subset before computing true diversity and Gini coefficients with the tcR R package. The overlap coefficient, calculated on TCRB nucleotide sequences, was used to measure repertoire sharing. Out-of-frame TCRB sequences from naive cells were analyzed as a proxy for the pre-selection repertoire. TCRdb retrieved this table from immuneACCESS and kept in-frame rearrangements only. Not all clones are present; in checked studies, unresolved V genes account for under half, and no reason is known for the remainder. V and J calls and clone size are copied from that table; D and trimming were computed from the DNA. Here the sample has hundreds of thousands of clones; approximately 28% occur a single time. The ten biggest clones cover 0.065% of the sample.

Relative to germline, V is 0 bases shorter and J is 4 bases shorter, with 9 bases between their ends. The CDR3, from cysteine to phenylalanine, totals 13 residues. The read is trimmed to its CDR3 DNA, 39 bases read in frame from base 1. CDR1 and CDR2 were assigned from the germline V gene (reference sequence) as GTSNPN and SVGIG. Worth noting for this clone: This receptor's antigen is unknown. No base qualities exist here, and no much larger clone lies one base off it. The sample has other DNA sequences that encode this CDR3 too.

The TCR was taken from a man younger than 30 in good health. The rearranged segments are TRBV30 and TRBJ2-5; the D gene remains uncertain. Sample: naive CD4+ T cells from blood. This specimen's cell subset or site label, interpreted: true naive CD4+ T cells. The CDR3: CAWSVGLGETQYF. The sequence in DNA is TGTGCCTGGAGTGTCGGGCTAGGAGAGACCCAGTACTTC.